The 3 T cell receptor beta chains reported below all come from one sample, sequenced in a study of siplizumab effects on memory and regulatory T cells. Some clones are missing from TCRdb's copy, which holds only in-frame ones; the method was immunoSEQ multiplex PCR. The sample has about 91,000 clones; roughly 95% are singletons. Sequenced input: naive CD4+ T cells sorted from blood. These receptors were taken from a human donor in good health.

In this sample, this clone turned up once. The DNA for the CDR3 is TGTGCCAGCAGCCCCACCGGGACAAACTACGAGCAGTACTTC. This sequence encodes CASSPTGTNYEQYF. J is TRBJ2-7 and V is TRBV11-2; tentative D call: TRBD1 (6 bases). Germline assignment: CDR1 SGHAT and CDR2 FQNNGV. The CDR3 length is 14 residues. V dropped 5 bases and J dropped 3 bases, with 14 bases sitting between them.

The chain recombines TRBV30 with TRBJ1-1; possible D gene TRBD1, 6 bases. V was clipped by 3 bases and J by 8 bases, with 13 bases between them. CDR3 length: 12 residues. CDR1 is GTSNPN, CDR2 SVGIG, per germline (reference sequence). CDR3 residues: CAWRGDTEEAFF. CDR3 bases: TGTGCCTGGAGGGGGGACACCGAGGAAGCTTTCTTT.

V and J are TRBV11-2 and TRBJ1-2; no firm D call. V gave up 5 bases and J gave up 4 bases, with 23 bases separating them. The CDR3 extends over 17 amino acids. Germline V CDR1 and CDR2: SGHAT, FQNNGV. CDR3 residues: CASSHGGEVFGRYGYTF. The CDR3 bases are TGTGCCAGCAGCCATGGTGGGGAAGTCTTCGGCCGCTATGGCTACACCTTC.